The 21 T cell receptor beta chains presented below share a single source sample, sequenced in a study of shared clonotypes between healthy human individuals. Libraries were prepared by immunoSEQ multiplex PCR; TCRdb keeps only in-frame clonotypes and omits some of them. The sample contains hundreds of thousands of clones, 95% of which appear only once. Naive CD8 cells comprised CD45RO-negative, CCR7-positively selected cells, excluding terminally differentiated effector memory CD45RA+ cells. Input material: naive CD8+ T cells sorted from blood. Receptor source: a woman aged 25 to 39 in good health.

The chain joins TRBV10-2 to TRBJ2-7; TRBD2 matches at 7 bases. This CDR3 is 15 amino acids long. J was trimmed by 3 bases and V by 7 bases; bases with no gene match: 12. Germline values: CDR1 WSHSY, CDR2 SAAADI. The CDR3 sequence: CASKEAGELFYEQYF. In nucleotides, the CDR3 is TGCGCCAGCAAAGAGGCGGGAGAACTTTTCTACGAGCAGTACTTC.

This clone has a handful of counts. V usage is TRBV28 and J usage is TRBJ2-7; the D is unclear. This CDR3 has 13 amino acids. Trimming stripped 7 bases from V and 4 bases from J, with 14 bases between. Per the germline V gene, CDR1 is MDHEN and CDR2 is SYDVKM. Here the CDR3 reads CASNLKSVYEQYF. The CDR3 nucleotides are TGTGCCAGCAACCTCAAATCCGTATACGAGCAGTACTTC.

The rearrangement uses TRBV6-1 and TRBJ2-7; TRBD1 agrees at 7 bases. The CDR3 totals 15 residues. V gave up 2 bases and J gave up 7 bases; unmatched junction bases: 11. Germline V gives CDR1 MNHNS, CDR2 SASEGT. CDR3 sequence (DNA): TGTGCCAGCAGTGAATTACTCACAGGGGCTTGGGAGCAGTACTTC. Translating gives CASSELLTGAWEQYF.

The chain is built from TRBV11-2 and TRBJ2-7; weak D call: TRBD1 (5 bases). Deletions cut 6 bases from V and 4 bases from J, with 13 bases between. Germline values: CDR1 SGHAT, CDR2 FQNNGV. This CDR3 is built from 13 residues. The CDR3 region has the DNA TGTGCCAGCAGTGTAGGCCAGGGTTACGAGCAGTACTTC. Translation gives CASSVGQGYEQYF.

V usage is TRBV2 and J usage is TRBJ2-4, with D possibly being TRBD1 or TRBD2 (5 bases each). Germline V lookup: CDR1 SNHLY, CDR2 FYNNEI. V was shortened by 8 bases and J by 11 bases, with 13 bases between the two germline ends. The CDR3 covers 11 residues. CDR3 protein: CASWDPVVQYF. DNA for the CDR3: TGTGCCAGCTGGGACCCGGTAGTTCAGTACTTC.

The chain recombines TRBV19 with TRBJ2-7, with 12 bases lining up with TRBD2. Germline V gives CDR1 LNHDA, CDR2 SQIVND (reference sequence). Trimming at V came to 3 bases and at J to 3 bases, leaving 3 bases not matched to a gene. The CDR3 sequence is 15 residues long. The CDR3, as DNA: TGTGCCAGTAGTATTGGACTAGCGGGAATCTACGAGCAGTACTTC. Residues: CASSIGLAGIYEQYF.

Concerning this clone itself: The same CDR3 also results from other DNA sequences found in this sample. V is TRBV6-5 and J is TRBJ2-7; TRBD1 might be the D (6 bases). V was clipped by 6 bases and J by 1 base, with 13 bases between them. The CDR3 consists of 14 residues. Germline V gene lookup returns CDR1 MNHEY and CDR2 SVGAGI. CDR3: CASSSRTVSYEQYF. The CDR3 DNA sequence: TGTGCCAGCAGCTCCCGGACAGTGTCCTACGAGCAGTACTTC.

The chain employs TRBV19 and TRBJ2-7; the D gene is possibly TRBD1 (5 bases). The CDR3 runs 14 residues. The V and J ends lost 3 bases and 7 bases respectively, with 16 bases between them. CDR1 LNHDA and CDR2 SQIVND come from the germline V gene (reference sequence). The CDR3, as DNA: TGTGCCAGTAGTATGGTTCAGGGCCCAGGGGAGCAGTACTTC. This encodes CASSMVQGPGEQYF.

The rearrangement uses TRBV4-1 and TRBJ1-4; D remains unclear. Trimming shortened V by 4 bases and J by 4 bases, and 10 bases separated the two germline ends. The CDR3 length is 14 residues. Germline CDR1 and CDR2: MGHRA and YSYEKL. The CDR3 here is CASSLGRINEKLFF. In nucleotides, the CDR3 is TGCGCCAGCAGCCTTGGACGGATTAATGAAAAACTGTTTTTT.

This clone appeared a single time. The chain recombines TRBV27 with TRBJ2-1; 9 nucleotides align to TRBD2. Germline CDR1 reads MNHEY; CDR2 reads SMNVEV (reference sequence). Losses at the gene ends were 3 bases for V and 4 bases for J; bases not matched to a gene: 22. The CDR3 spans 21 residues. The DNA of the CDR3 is TGTGCCAGCAGTTTTGGACCGGGGGGGCGTTTTGGCGGGAGGGCATACAATGAGCAGTTCTTC. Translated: CASSFGPGGRFGGRAYNEQFF.

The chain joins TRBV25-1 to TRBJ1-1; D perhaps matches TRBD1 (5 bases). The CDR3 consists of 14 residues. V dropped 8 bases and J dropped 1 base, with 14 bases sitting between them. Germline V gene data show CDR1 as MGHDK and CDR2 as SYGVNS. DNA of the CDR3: TGTGCCAGCGCAGGGACGGCACCGAACACTGAAGCTTTCTTT. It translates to CASAGTAPNTEAFF.

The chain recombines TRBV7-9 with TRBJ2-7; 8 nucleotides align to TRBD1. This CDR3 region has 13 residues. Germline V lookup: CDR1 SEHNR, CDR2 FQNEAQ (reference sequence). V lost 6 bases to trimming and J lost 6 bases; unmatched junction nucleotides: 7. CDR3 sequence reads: CASSWTGTGEQYF. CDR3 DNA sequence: TGTGCCAGCAGTTGGACAGGGACGGGCGAGCAGTACTTC.

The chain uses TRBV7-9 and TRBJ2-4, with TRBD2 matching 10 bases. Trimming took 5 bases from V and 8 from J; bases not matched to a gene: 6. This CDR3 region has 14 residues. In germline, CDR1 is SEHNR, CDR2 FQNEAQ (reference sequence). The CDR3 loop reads CASSNTGTSDIQYF. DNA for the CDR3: TGTGCCAGCAGCAATACCGGGACTAGCGACATTCAGTACTTC.

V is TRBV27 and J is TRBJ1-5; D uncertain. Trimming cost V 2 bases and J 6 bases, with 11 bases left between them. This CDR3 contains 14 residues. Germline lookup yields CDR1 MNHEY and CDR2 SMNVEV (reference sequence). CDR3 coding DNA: TGTGCCAGCAGTTTAGCCGGTTCGGGTCAGCCCCAGCATTTT. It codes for CASSLAGSGQPQHF.

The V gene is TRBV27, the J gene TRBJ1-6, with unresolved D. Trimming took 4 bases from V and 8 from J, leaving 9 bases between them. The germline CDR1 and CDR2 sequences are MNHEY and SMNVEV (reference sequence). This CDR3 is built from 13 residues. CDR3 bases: TGTGCCAGCAGTTCCATGAGGGATTCACCCCTCCACTTT. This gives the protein CASSSMRDSPLHF.

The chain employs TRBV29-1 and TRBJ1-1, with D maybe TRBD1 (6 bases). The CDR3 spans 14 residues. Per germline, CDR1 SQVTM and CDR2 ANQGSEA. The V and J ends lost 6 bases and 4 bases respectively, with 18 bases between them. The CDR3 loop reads CSVHTKGVGTEAFF. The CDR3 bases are TGCAGCGTGCACACCAAGGGGGTTGGCACTGAAGCTTTCTTT.

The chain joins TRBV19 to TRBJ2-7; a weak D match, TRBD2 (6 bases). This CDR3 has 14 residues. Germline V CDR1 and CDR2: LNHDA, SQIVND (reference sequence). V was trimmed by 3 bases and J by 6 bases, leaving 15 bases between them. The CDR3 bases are TGTGCCAGTAGTATGGCGGGACTCGTCCCCGAGCAGTACTTC. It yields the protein CASSMAGLVPEQYF.

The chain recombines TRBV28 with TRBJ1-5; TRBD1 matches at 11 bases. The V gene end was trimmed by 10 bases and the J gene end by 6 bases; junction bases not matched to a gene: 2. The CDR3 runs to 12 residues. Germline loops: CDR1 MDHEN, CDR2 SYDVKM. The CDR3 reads CAIGTGGQPQHF. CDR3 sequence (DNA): TGTGCCATCGGGACAGGGGGTCAGCCCCAGCATTTT.

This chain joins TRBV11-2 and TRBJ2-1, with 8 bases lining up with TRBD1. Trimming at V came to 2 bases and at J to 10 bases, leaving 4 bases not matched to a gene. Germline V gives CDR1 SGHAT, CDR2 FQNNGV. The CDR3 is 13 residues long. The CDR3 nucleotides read TGTGCCAGCAGCTTACTGACAGGGGAAGAGCAGTTCTTC. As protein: CASSLLTGEEQFF.

DNA of the CDR3: TGTGCCAGCAGCTTGCTAGGGGAGCTGTTTTTT. It is translated as CASSLLGELFF. J is TRBJ2-2 and V is TRBV5-4; D is uncertain. Germline CDR1 is SGHNT and CDR2 is YYREEE (reference sequence). Trimming cost V 1 base and J 8 bases, with 3 bases left between them. The CDR3 sequence is 11 residues long.

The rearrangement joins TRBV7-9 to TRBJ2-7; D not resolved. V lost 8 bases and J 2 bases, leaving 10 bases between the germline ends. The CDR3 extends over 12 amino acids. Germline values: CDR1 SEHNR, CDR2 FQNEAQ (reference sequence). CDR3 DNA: TGTGCCAGCTCCGGCAGAGCCTACGAGCAGTACTTC. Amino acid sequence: CASSGRAYEQYF. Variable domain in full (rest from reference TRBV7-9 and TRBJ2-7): DTGVSQNPRHKITKRGQNVTFRCDPISEHNRLYWYRQTLGQGPEFLTYFQNEAQLEKSRLLSDRFSAERPKGSFSTLEIQRTEQGDSAMYLCASSGRAYEQYFGPGTRLTVT.